This entry lists 31 T cell receptor beta chains sequenced from one sample in a study of Graves' ophthalmopathy and Graves' hyperthyroidism. RNA transcripts yielded amplified TCR beta CDR3 regions. Second-round multiplex PCR followed a first-round RT-PCR using HTBI primers. TCRdb called the multiplex PCR reads again in MiXCR, with one record for every CDR3 protein. The sample lists roughly 400,000 distinct CDR3 sequences; approximately 18% were seen once. Sequencing was done on a sample of peripheral blood. The receptors derive from an adult woman with stable Graves' hyperthyroidism.

Ten or more counts support this clonotype. This chain joins TRBV9 and TRBJ1-1; D gene unclear. V was pared by 0 bases and J by 0 bases, with 9 bases between. CDR1 is SGDLS and CDR2 is YYNGEE in the germline V gene. The CDR3 runs to 15 residues. The CDR3 DNA reads as TGTGCCAGCAGCGTAGTGGGGAGTGTGAACACTGAAGCTTTCTTT. Translation gives CASSVVGSVNTEAFF.

This clonotype has a count of ten or more. As DNA, the CDR3 is TGTGCCAGCAGCCAAGTTGAGGACGAGCAGTACTTC. Protein sequence: CASSQVEDEQYF. The gene calls are TRBV3-1 and TRBJ2-7; D is uncertain. This CDR3 has 12 amino acids. From germline, CDR1 is LGHDT and CDR2 YNNKEL (reference sequence). V lost 1 base to trimming and J lost 5 bases, with 6 bases between them.

This clonotype appeared a few times. V and J are TRBV2 and TRBJ2-6; D tentatively reads TRBD1 or TRBD2 (5 bases each). Germline CDR1 and CDR2: SNHLY and FYNNEI. CDR3 size: 16 residues. The germline V and J ends were trimmed by 4 bases and 4 bases, with 14 bases remaining between them. The CDR3 here is CASSVWTGAGANVLTF. CDR3 nucleotides: TGTGCCAGCAGTGTTTGGACCGGGGCCGGGGCCAACGTCCTGACTTTC.

This clonotype was observed many times. The rearrangement uses TRBV7-9 and TRBJ1-2; no clear D. The V gene's germline CDR1 is SEHNR and CDR2 FQNEAQ (reference sequence). The CDR3 is 10 residues long. Trimming left V 5 bases short and J 6 bases short, with 4 bases between. CDR3 residues: CASSPDGYTF. The CDR3, as DNA: TGTGCCAGCAGCCCGGATGGCTACACCTTC.

In this sample, this clonotype turned up many times. This chain connects TRBV7-8 to TRBJ1-3; D is unresolved. V was pared by 10 bases and J by 7 bases, with 14 bases between. This CDR3 contains 12 residues. CDR1 is SGHVS, CDR2 FQNEAQ, per germline. The CDR3 DNA follows: TGTGCCACCACAAAACGGGCCAACACCATATATTTT. This sequence encodes CATTKRANTIYF.

The chain carries TRBV12-3 or TRBV12-4 and TRBJ2-3; 11 bases match TRBD2. The CDR3 totals 16 residues. Trimming removed 1 base from V and 2 bases from J; junction bases left unmatched: 2. The CDR3 DNA reads as TGTGCCAGCAGTTTAGGACTAGCGGGGCACACAGATACGCAGTATTTT. Amino acid sequence: CASSLGLAGHTDTQYF.

This clonotype was counted many times. V gene TRBV10-3 combines with J gene TRBJ2-5; D is unclear. Germline V gives CDR1 ENHRY, CDR2 SYGVKD. This CDR3 is built from 17 residues. Between the trimmed V and J ends, which lost 0 bases and 2 bases, there was a span of 16 bases. The CDR3 sequence: CAISESVGSPGQETQYF. The DNA of the CDR3 is TGTGCCATCAGTGAGTCGGTCGGGTCGCCGGGTCAAGAGACCCAGTACTTC.

This clonotype was seen a single time. The chain is built from TRBV6-8 and TRBJ2-7; 12 positions agree with TRBD2. The germline V gene encodes CDR1 MNHGY and CDR2 SAAAGT. The trim removed 5 bases at V and 11 bases at J, leaving 7 bases unmatched. CDR3 length: 13 residues. The DNA of the CDR3 is TGTGCCAGCAGTGTGACTAGCGGGAGAGTTAAGTACTTC. Translated: CASSVTSGRVKYF.

The chain uses TRBV18 and TRBJ2-5; no clear D gene. The CDR3 extends over 14 amino acids. V lost 8 bases and J lost 2, with 15 bases in between. The germline gives CDR1 KGHSH, CDR2 LQKENI. DNA for the CDR3: TGTGCCAGCGTCTCCGGACGGATACAAGAGACCCAGTACTTC. This codes for CASVSGRIQETQYF. Combining the CDR3 with reference TRBV18 and TRBJ2-5 gives the whole variable domain NAGVMQNPRHLVRRRGQEARLRCSPMKGHSHVYWYRQLPEEGLKFMVYLQKENIIDESGMPKERFSAEFPKEGPSILRIQQVVRGDSAAYFCASVSGRIQETQYFGPGTRLLVL.

J is TRBJ2-7 and V is TRBV28; no firm D call. The length of the CDR3 is 12 residues. From germline, CDR1 is MDHEN and CDR2 SYDVKM. V was pared by 4 bases and J by 4 bases, with 8 bases between. As DNA, the CDR3 is TGTGCCAGCAGTTCGAGCGTTTACGAGCAGTACTTC. Translation gives CASSSSVYEQYF.

Points on this clonotype: A much larger clone differs by one base, so this may be a read error. The J gene is TRBJ2-7, the V gene TRBV5-1; possibly TRBD1 or TRBD2 for D (5 bases each). There are 16 residues in the CDR3. With 4 bases removed from V and 2 bases from J, the gap between germline ends came to 19 bases. CDR1 is SGHRS, CDR2 YFSETQ, per germline. The CDR3 DNA reads as TGCGCCAGCAGCATCATATCGGGGTCAGGGACCTACGAGCAGTACTTC. It is translated as CASSIISGSGTYEQYF.

This clonotype was detected many times. The V call is TRBV5-1, the J call TRBJ2-7; TRBD2 might be the D (5 bases). V gave up 2 bases and J gave up 3 bases, with 21 bases separating them. The V gene's germline CDR1 is SGHRS and CDR2 YFSETQ. The CDR3 totals 17 residues. The DNA of the CDR3 is TGCGCCAGCAGCTTTGGCGGGTCCACCTCGGCAGGCTACGAGCAGTACTTC. Its protein product is CASSFGGSTSAGYEQYF.

This sequence joins TRBV7-9 and TRBJ1-1; unclear D gene. Trimming pared 3 bases from V and 3 bases from J, leaving 8 bases between. The CDR3 length is 13 residues. The V gene's germline CDR1 is SEHNR and CDR2 FQNEAQ (reference sequence). The CDR3 bases are TGTGCCAGCAGCTTCAACTTGGACACTGAAGCTTTCTTT. The encoded protein is CASSFNLDTEAFF.

This clonotype was counted between two and nine times. The chain has TRBV12-3 or TRBV12-4 and TRBJ1-1; no definite D call. The CDR3 consists of 15 residues. V shed 1 base and J shed 3 bases, with 12 bases lying between them. The CDR3 sequence is CASSLGVRMDTEAFF. The CDR3, as DNA: TGTGCCAGCAGTTTAGGGGTCCGCATGGACACTGAAGCTTTCTTT.

This clonotype was seen at least ten times. In nucleotides, the CDR3 is TGCGCCAGCACAGACAGGGGCGGGGTGACTGAAGCTTTCTTT. Amino acid sequence: CASTDRGGVTEAFF. This chain links TRBV5-1 with TRBJ1-1, with TRBD1 matching 8 bases. Per the germline V gene, CDR1 is SGHRS and CDR2 is YFSETQ. V was pared by 6 bases and J by 5 bases, with 9 bases of the junction left unmatched. CDR3 length: 14 residues.

This clonotype occurred many times. This chain joins TRBV7-9 and TRBJ1-1, with D maybe TRBD1 (5 bases). The CDR3 spans 12 residues. V lost 1 base to trimming and J lost 8 bases, with 8 bases between them. Germline V CDR1 and CDR2: SEHNR, FQNEAQ (reference sequence). CDR3 nucleotides: TGTGCCAGCAGCTTAGGACAGCCCGAAGCTTTCTTT. It codes for CASSLGQPEAFF.

This clonotype was seen many times. The rearrangement uses TRBV14 and TRBJ1-1; a weak D match, TRBD1 (5 bases). The CDR3 loop spans 13 amino acids. Germline CDR1 and CDR2: SGHDN and FVKESK. Trimming took 2 bases from V and 6 from J, leaving 10 bases between them. CDR3 region: CASSQRTGPEAFF. CDR3 DNA sequence: TGTGCCAGCAGCCAAAGGACGGGGCCTGAAGCTTTCTTT.

This sequence joins TRBV5-1 and TRBJ2-3, with 9 nucleotides matching TRBD1. J gave up 1 base and V 0 bases, and 3 bases lay outside the gene matches. Looked up from germline, CDR1 is SGHRS and CDR2 is YFSETQ. The CDR3 runs to 16 residues. Here the CDR3 reads CASSLEQGARTDTQYF. The DNA of the CDR3 is TGCGCCAGCAGCTTGGAACAGGGGGCTCGCACAGATACGCAGTATTTT. Combining the CDR3 with reference TRBV5-1 and TRBJ2-3 gives the whole variable domain KAGVTQTPRYLIKTRGQQVTLSCSPISGHRSVSWYQQTPGQGLQFLFEYFSETQRNKGNFPGRFSGRQFSNSRSEMNVSTLELGDSALYLCASSLEQGARTDTQYFGPGTRLTVL.

Concerning this clonotype itself: This may stem from a read error, because a much larger clone lies one nucleotide away. Here the CDR3 DNA reads TGTGCCAGCAGCCAAGAGAATTACGAGCAGTACTTC. Amino acid sequence: CASSQENYEQYF. The chain joins TRBV3-1 to TRBJ2-7; no definite D call. This CDR3 is built from 12 residues. V was clipped by 0 bases and J by 4 bases, with 4 bases between them. Germline CDR1 LGHDT, CDR2 YNNKEL (reference sequence).

This clonotype occurred many times. V and J are TRBV7-2 and TRBJ2-7, with TRBD1 identical over 7 bases. From germline, CDR1 is SGHTA and CDR2 FQGNSA. The CDR3 extends over 16 amino acids. J lost 0 bases, V lost 5 bases, and 10 bases had no gene match. This CDR3 reads CASSRRGQASSYEQYF. CDR3 DNA: TGTGCCAGCAGCCGCCGCGGACAGGCTAGCTCCTACGAGCAGTACTTC.

This clonotype was seen many times. This chain's CDR3 is CASSPYQGRYQPQHF. CDR3 nucleotides: TGTGCCAGCAGCCCCTATCAGGGTCGATATCAGCCCCAGCATTTT. The chain has TRBV6-1 and TRBJ1-5; D is possibly TRBD1 (5 bases). Per the germline V gene, CDR1 is MNHNS and CDR2 is SASEGT. V was shortened by 6 bases and J by 5 bases, with 17 bases between the two germline ends. There are 15 residues in the CDR3.

This clonotype was picked up many times. This chain links TRBV7-2 with TRBJ1-2; D unclear. Per germline, CDR1 SGHTA and CDR2 FQGNSA. V gave up 0 bases and J gave up 8 bases, with 10 bases separating them. This CDR3 is built from 13 residues. The CDR3 region has the DNA TGTGCCAGCAGCTTAGCGGGAGGAGGGGGCTACACCTTC. This sequence encodes CASSLAGGGGYTF.

This clonotype was seen at least ten times. The V gene is TRBV7-8, the J gene TRBJ2-3; D is undetermined. The germline CDR1 and CDR2 sequences are SGHVS and FQNEAQ. The CDR3 extends over 14 amino acids. V lost 2 bases to trimming and J lost 5 bases, with 11 bases between them. CDR3 sequence: CASSLQDRLDTQYF. In nucleotides, the CDR3 is TGTGCCAGCAGCTTACAGGACCGGCTAGATACGCAGTATTTT.

Only a few counts were recorded for this clonotype. A read error is likely, as this CDR3 ends without the conserved phenylalanine or tryptophan. It is unclear where the CDR3 begins or ends on the DNA, so no DNA is shown, and the CDR3 is as TCRdb lists it. CDR3 in amino acids: CASSSLKTIAGTGELCL. The chain links TRBV7-8 to TRBJ2-2; TRBD2 was called by the table and not checked on the DNA. The CDR3 spans 17 amino acids, including both terminal residues. Germline V gene sequence: CDR1 SGHVS, CDR2 FQNEAQ.

A word on this clonotype: Compared with germline, one end of the junction differs, possibly owing to a read error. This chain uses TRBV6-4 with TRBJ2-5, with unresolved D. The CDR3 runs 12 residues. CDR1 is MRHNA, CDR2 SNTAGT, per germline. As DNA, the CDR3 is TGTGCTAGCAGGCTCCAGATGGAGACCCAGTACTTC. Translating gives CASRLQMETQYF.

This clonotype has a count of ten or more. The rearrangement uses TRBV18 and TRBJ1-1, with a possible D match to TRBD1 (5 bases). In germline, CDR1 is KGHSH, CDR2 LQKENI. V was cut by 1 base and J by 0 bases, with 9 bases left in between. The CDR3 runs to 15 residues. The CDR3 nucleotides are TGTGCCAGCTCACCACGGGGGACGATGAACACTGAAGCTTTCTTT. Amino acid sequence: CASSPRGTMNTEAFF.

This clonotype was seen repeatedly, ten times or more. J is TRBJ1-2 and V is TRBV6-1; 8 nucleotides agree with TRBD1. J gave up 8 bases and V 5 bases, and 13 bases lay outside the gene matches. The length of the CDR3 is 15 residues. Germline V CDR1 and CDR2: MNHNS, SASEGT. The DNA of the CDR3 is TGTGCCAGCAGTATGAATATGCAGGGGGCGCACGGCTACACCTTC. Translating gives CASSMNMQGAHGYTF.

The rearrangement uses TRBV28 and TRBJ2-5; possibly TRBD1 for D (5 bases). CDR3 length equals 13 residues. Trimming left V 7 bases short and J 0 bases short, with 9 bases between. Germline V gene data show CDR1 as MDHEN and CDR2 as SYDVKM. The CDR3 DNA follows: TGTGCCAGCATTTCAGGGTACCAAGAGACCCAGTACTTC. Amino acid sequence: CASISGYQETQYF.

Worth noting for this clonotype: Possible read error: a much larger clone is one base away. The chain employs TRBV5-1 and TRBJ2-3; the D gene is possibly TRBD1 (6 bases). The CDR3 is 13 residues long. Germline CDR1 SGHRS, CDR2 YFSETQ. The CDR3 DNA reads TGCTCCAGCAGCTTTTCACAGGGAGATACGCAGTATTTT. Encoded protein: CSSSFSQGDTQYF.

V usage is TRBV20-1 and J usage is TRBJ1-2; 7 bases map to TRBD1. The CDR3 sequence is 13 residues long. V lost 6 bases to trimming and J lost 6 bases; unmatched junction nucleotides: 10. Germline assignment: CDR1 DFQATT and CDR2 SNEGSKA (reference sequence). The CDR3 nucleotides read TGCAGTGCAGAAGAGGGGGCAATTAATGGCTACACCTTC. Translated, it gives CSAEEGAINGYTF.

This clonotype was recorded at least ten times. The chain joins TRBV28 to TRBJ1-1, with D unclear. Germline loops: CDR1 MDHEN, CDR2 SYDVKM. The CDR3 has 13 residues. The V gene lost 8 bases and the J gene lost 2 bases, with 12 bases spanning the gap. This chain's CDR3 is CASYPGYNTEAFF. CDR3 nucleotides: TGTGCCAGCTACCCGGGGTACAACACTGAAGCTTTCTTT.